This T cell receptor (beta chain) was sequenced for a study of cytotoxic CD8 clonotypes in ibrutinib-treated CLL. Whole-study context: The authors obtained response samples at a median of around eleven months of treatment, range 6 to 36. The average sample held roughly 250,000 productive templates and 87,000 or so productive rearrangements.

Clones were read by immunoSEQ multiplex PCR, and TCRdb kept only the in-frame ones, dropping some. The sample contains about 50,000 clones, around three fifths of which appear only once. About this clone: Antigen: not known.

Study-wide points: Before falling back toward baseline at progression, clonality had risen at the time of ibrutinib response.

Germline V lookup: CDR1 MDHEN, CDR2 SYDVKM. There are 15 residues in the CDR3. The V end lost 0 bases, the J end lost 7 bases, and 13 bases lay between the germline ends. The chain joins TRBV28 to TRBJ2-1, with D maybe TRBD1 (6 bases). This TCR was sampled from a human donor with chronic lymphocytic leukemia. The specimen was PBMCs, collected after 24 months of ibrutinib treatment. CDR3 protein: CASSLWAGVANEQFF. The CDR3 nucleotides read TGTGCCAGCAGTTTATGGGCAGGGGTGGCAAATGAGCAGTTCTTC. The variable domain in full, completed from reference TRBV28 and TRBJ2-1, reads DVKVTQSSRYLVKRTGEKVFLECVQDMDHENMFWYRQDPGLGLRLIYFSYDVKMKEKGDIPEGYSVSREKKERFSLILESASTNQTSMYLCASSLWAGVANEQFFGPGTRLTVL.